Each of the 2 T cell receptor beta chains below was sequenced from the same sample in a study of cytomegalovirus exposure and HLA in healthy donors. Amplification used 60 Vbeta primers and 13 Jbeta primers. TCRdb's table, derived via immunoSEQ multiplex PCR, lists solely in-frame clones and lacks some. In the table there are about 200,000 clones, approximately 70% of which are singletons. The sample comprised PBMCs. The source is a man aged 35 to 55 in good health and CMV-seropositive.

The chain's CDR3 is CASSPSTGIGNQPQHF. CDR3 bases: TGCGCCAGCAGCCCGAGTACGGGGATAGGCAATCAGCCCCAGCATTTT. This sequence joins TRBV4-3 and TRBJ1-5; D is unresolved. CDR3 length equals 16 residues. The germline gives CDR1 LGHNA, CDR2 YSLEER. V lost 4 bases and J 2 bases, leaving 15 bases between the germline ends.

The rearrangement links TRBV2 to TRBJ1-2; TRBD1 matches 11 bases. Trimming took 10 bases from V and 6 from J; bases not matched to a gene: 13. Germline V CDR1 and CDR2: SNHLY, FYNNEI. The CDR3 extends over 15 amino acids. The CDR3 reads CAIALRTGGLDGYTF. The CDR3 DNA reads TGTGCCATCGCCCTCCGGACAGGGGGCTTAGATGGCTACACCTTC.